This is a list of T cell receptor beta chains from one sample in a study of T cells in Graves' hyperthyroidism and ophthalmopathy. Each CDR3 protein is one row after TCRdb ran MiXCR on the multiplex PCR reads. The sample has some 490,000 distinct CDR3 sequences, 20% to 25% seen once. The sample consisted of blood. The receptors come from a woman between 70 and 85 years old with Graves' ophthalmopathy. Both conserved end residues are part of each CDR3. Each record gives: clone size, D gene, J gene, V gene, CDR3 protein, CDR3 DNA. D genes are given only for firm matches. Part of the rows lack a size; the others show once, few, many or a class for expanded clones.

>many|.|TRBJ1-5|TRBV15
CATSRDPPNQPQHF
TGTGCCACCAGCAGAGATCCACCCAATCAGCCCCAGCATTTT
>.|.|TRBJ1-6|TRBV27
CASRPLYRRSYNSPLHF
TGTGCCAGCAGACCTCTTTACCGCCGCTCCTATAATTCACCCCTCCACTTT
>few|.|TRBJ2-1|TRBV13
CASSLRGVGTNEQFF
TGTGCCAGCAGCTTAAGAGGGGTGGGGACCAATGAGCAGTTCTTC
>few|.|TRBJ1-2|TRBV5-1
CASSQGQLANYGYTF
TGCGCCAGCAGCCAAGGACAGTTAGCTAACTATGGCTACACCTTC
>few|TRBD1|TRBJ2-7|TRBV30
CAWGGTPGQPYEQYF
TGTGCCTGGGGTGGTACACCGGGACAGCCATACGAGCAGTACTTC
>many|.|TRBJ2-3|TRBV7-2
CASSLIAMTDTQYF
TGTGCCAGCAGCTTAATTGCGATGACAGATACGCAGTATTTT
>many|.|TRBJ1-1|TRBV12-5
CASGYGGNTEAFF
TGTGCTAGTGGTTATGGGGGGAACACTGAAGCTTTCTTT
>few|TRBD2|TRBJ2-1|TRBV28
CASIPGTTGLAGFSYNEQFF
TGTGCCAGCATTCCAGGGACAACGGGACTAGCGGGATTCTCCTACAATGAGCAGTTCTTC
>few|.|TRBJ2-7|TRBV6-2/TRBV6-3
CASSYSSAREGEQYF
TGTGCCAGCAGTTACTCGAGTGCCAGGGAAGGTGAGCAGTACTTC
>.|TRBD2|TRBJ2-2|TRBV20-1
CSARAPGTSGGTGELFF
TGCAGTGCTAGAGCCCCCGGGACTAGCGGGGGCACCGGGGAGCTGTTTTTT
>few|.|TRBJ2-1|TRBV9
CASSEVGEQFF
TGTGCCAGCAGCGAAGTGGGTGAGCAGTTCTTC
>.|.|TRBJ2-6|TRBV4-1
CASSQGWGNGANVLTF
TGCGCCAGCAGCCAAGGTTGGGGGAATGGGGCCAACGTCCTGACTTTC
>.|TRBD2|TRBJ2-3|TRBV20-1
CSASRAGGFTDTQYF
TGCAGTGCTAGCCGAGCGGGAGGCTTCACAGATACGCAGTATTTT
>few|.|TRBJ2-1|TRBV12-3/TRBV12-4
CASSYGEQFF
TGTGCCAGCAGTTATGGTGAGCAGTTCTTC
>.|.|TRBJ2-5|TRBV27
CASSPMTGWGGETQYF
TGTGCCAGCAGTCCTATGACAGGTTGGGGCGGGGAGACCCAGTACTTC
>many|.|TRBJ1-2|TRBV2
CASNKQGTPIYGYTF
TGTGCCAGCAACAAACAGGGAACTCCAATCTATGGCTACACCTTC